Shown below are 32 T cell receptor beta chains from a single sample sequenced in a study of blood T cell repertoires in COVID-19. Libraries were prepared by immunoSEQ multiplex PCR; TCRdb keeps only in-frame clonotypes and omits some of them. Of around 99,000 clones in the sample, 60% to 85% are singletons; the top ten hold approximately 9%. The sequenced sample consisted of peripheral blood. All receptors derive from a man aged 50-59 years who had recovered from COVID-19.

The rearrangement links TRBV10-3 to TRBJ1-5, with unresolved D. The CDR3 contains 14 residues. Deletions cut 3 bases from V and 4 bases from J, with 10 bases between. Germline CDR1 reads ENHRY; CDR2 reads SYGVKD. CDR3 coding DNA: TGTGCCATCAGTGATCTTGGGCAGAATCAGCCCCAGCATTTT. Amino acids: CAISDLGQNQPQHF.

The gene calls are TRBV9 and TRBJ2-7; D might be TRBD2 (5 bases). V was shortened by 5 bases and J by 1 base, with 16 bases between the two germline ends. CDR3 length equals 15 residues. CDR1 and CDR2 from the germline V gene are SGDLS and YYNGEE. The CDR3 spells CASRVKLGISYEQYF. In DNA, the CDR3 is TGTGCCAGCAGGGTTAAACTAGGGATTTCCTACGAGCAGTACTTC.

This chain joins TRBV27 and TRBJ1-2; no reliable D call. Germline CDR1 and CDR2: MNHEY and SMNVEV (reference sequence). V lost 7 bases and J 2 bases, leaving 14 bases between the germline ends. This CDR3 comprises 14 residues. CDR3 nucleotide sequence: TGTGCCAGCACTTCTTCCGGGAGAAACTATGGCTACACCTTC. Protein product: CASTSSGRNYGYTF.

The chain couples TRBV18 to TRBJ1-6; tentative D call: TRBD1 (5 bases). This CDR3 is built from 13 residues. Per the germline V gene, CDR1 is KGHSH and CDR2 is LQKENI. The CDR3 loop is CGTRGGYNSPLHF. DNA for the CDR3: TGTGGCACCCGGGGGGGCTATAATTCACCCCTCCACTTT. Combining the CDR3 with reference TRBV18 and TRBJ1-6 gives the whole variable domain NAGVMQNPRHLVRRRGQEARLRCSPMKGHSHVYWYRQLPEEGLKFMVYLQKENIIDESGMPKERFSAEFPKEGPSILRIQQVVRGDSAAYFCGTRGGYNSPLHFGNGTRLTVT.

The chain combines TRBV24-1 with TRBJ2-2; possible D gene TRBD1, 6 bases. V was trimmed by 3 bases and J by 7 bases, leaving 17 bases between them. This CDR3 has 16 residues. From germline, CDR1 is KGHDR and CDR2 SFDVKD. The CDR3 DNA follows: TGTGCCACCAGTGATCCGGGTCCCGGGACAATCGGGGAGCTGTTTTTT. As protein: CATSDPGPGTIGELFF.

This chain connects TRBV11-2 to TRBJ1-1; D not certain. This CDR3 contains 14 residues. Trimming stripped 5 bases from V and 1 base from J, with 11 bases between. The germline V gene encodes CDR1 SGHAT and CDR2 FQNNGV. In DNA, the CDR3 is TGTGCCAGCAGCCTCCTTTCAGGGAACACTGAAGCTTTCTTT. It yields the protein CASSLLSGNTEAFF.

This rearrangement joins TRBV5-1 to TRBJ2-2; TRBD1 aligns across 7 bases. V lost 0 bases and J lost 6; bases outside the gene matches: 8. CDR1 and CDR2 (germline): SGHRS, YFSETQ. This CDR3 has 16 residues. CDR3 sequence (DNA): TGCGCCAGCAGCTTGGTAGGGGGCGGTGTCTCCGGGGAGCTGTTTTTT. Encoded protein: CASSLVGGGVSGELFF. Complete variable domain (other parts from reference TRBV5-1 and TRBJ2-2): KAGVTQTPRYLIKTRGQQVTLSCSPISGHRSVSWYQQTPGQGLQFLFEYFSETQRNKGNFPGRFSGRQFSNSRSEMNVSTLELGDSALYLCASSLVGGGVSGELFFGEGSRLTVL.

The V call is TRBV3-1 (or the pseudogene TRBV3-2), the J call TRBJ1-1; a possible D gene is TRBD1 (6 bases). This CDR3 is built from 15 residues. CDR1 is LGHDT, CDR2 YNNKEL, per germline (reference sequence). Trimming removed 4 bases from V and 4 bases from J, with 16 bases in between. CDR3 residues: CASSRQGRGGTEAFF. For the CDR3, the DNA is TGTGCCAGCAGCCGTCAGGGTAGGGGGGGCACTGAAGCTTTCTTT.

The chain carries TRBV5-1 and TRBJ2-5, with D perhaps TRBD1 (7 bases). CDR3 size: 16 residues. With 4 bases removed from V and 7 bases from J, the gap between germline ends came to 23 bases. Germline V lookup: CDR1 SGHRS, CDR2 YFSETQ. CDR3 DNA sequence: TGCGCCAGCAGCCAGCAGGGGGGCCTGTTCATGGGGACCCAGTACTTC. Its translation: CASSQQGGLFMGTQYF.

The CDR3 protein is CASSYPLSEAFF. The CDR3 bases are TGTGCCAGCAGTTACCCCCTTTCTGAAGCTTTCTTT. The rearrangement joins TRBV6-6 to TRBJ1-1; no definite D call. Germline V lookup: CDR1 MNHNY, CDR2 SVGAGI (reference sequence). The V gene lost 2 bases and the J gene lost 6 bases, with 7 bases spanning the gap. The CDR3 sequence is 12 residues long.

The chain carries TRBV4-1 and TRBJ2-1; 9 positions match TRBD2. The germline gives CDR1 MGHRA, CDR2 YSYEKL. J gave up 9 bases and V 4 bases, and 7 bases lay outside the gene matches. The CDR3 has 14 residues. CDR3 coding DNA: TGCGCCAGCAGCCTCGAAGGTAGCGGGAGTGAGCAGTTCTTC. The encoded protein is CASSLEGSGSEQFF.

The chain employs TRBV5-6 and TRBJ2-7; D is ambiguous. The CDR3 contains 14 residues. Germline values: CDR1 SGHDT, CDR2 YYEEEE. Trimming took 5 bases from V and 6 from J, leaving 18 bases between them. CDR3 sequence: CASSLRSQVGEQYF. CDR3 DNA: TGTGCCAGCAGTCTAAGGTCTCAGGTAGGCGAGCAGTACTTC. The variable domain in full, with the rest retrieved from reference TRBV5-6 and TRBJ2-7, is DAGVTQSPTHLIKTRGQQVTLRCSPKSGHDTVSWYQQALGQGPQFIFQYYEEEERQRGNFPDRFSGHQFPNYSSELNVNALLLGDSALYLCASSLRSQVGEQYFGPGTRLTVT.

This rearrangement joins TRBV3-1 (or the pseudogene TRBV3-2) to TRBJ2-3; 8 bases match TRBD2. The CDR3 contains 16 residues. V was clipped by 2 bases and J by 2 bases; unmatched bases: 6. Germline-derived CDR1 and CDR2 are LGHDT and YNNKEL (reference sequence). The CDR3 DNA sequence: TGTGCCAGCAGCCAAAACCGGGGGGGACCCACAGATACGCAGTATTTT. Its protein product is CASSQNRGGPTDTQYF.

V and J are TRBV19 and TRBJ2-7, with TRBD2 matching 7 bases. The germline gives CDR1 LNHDA, CDR2 SQIVND (reference sequence). After removal of 7 bases from V and 3 bases from J, the junction contained 15 bases not matched to a gene. This CDR3 has 16 residues. The CDR3 here is CASTPEWGPGGYEQYF. Here the CDR3 DNA reads TGTGCCAGTACCCCCGAGTGGGGTCCGGGGGGCTACGAGCAGTACTTC.

This clone was found a few times. The V and J genes are TRBV19 and TRBJ2-1; 13 bases line up with TRBD2. The CDR3 runs 16 residues. The germline V gene has CDR1 LNHDA and CDR2 SQIVND (reference sequence). After removal of 5 bases from V and 8 bases from J, the junction contained 9 bases not matched to a gene. In DNA, the CDR3 is TGTGCCAGTAGTTCATGGACTAGCGGGAGTAGGGATGAGCAGTTCTTC. Protein: CASSSWTSGSRDEQFF.

This clone was detected once. The chain combines TRBV19 with TRBJ2-2; D gene uncertain. The V and J ends lost 9 bases and 6 bases respectively, with 11 bases between them. This CDR3 is 12 amino acids long. The germline CDR1 and CDR2 sequences are LNHDA and SQIVND (reference sequence). CDR3 amino acids: CASNFPPGELFF. The CDR3 DNA reads as TGTGCCAGCAACTTCCCCCCCGGGGAGCTGTTTTTT. The full variable domain, with the rest looked up from reference TRBV19 and TRBJ2-2, is DGGITQSPKYLFRKEGQNVTLSCEQNLNHDAMYWYRQDPGQGLRLIYYSQIVNDFQKGDIAEGYSVSREKKESFPLTVTSAQKNPTAFYLCASNFPPGELFFGEGSRLTVL.

V gene TRBV27 combines with J gene TRBJ1-5, with D possibly being TRBD1 (6 bases). The CDR3 covers 16 residues. Trimming shortened V by 6 bases and J by 0 bases, and 15 bases separated the two germline ends. Germline V gene sequence: CDR1 MNHEY, CDR2 SMNVEV (reference sequence). The CDR3 DNA reads as TGTGCCAGCAGAATCGGACAGTACCATAGCAATCAGCCCCAGCATTTT. It codes for CASRIGQYHSNQPQHF.

This clone occurred once. The chain is built from TRBV5-1 and TRBJ2-1; 11 positions match TRBD2. V lost 1 base and J lost 4; bases outside the gene matches: 1. The CDR3 has 15 amino acids. Germline lookup yields CDR1 SGHRS and CDR2 YFSETQ. This CDR3 is CASSLLAGGYNEQFF. The CDR3 nucleotides are TGCGCCAGCAGCTTGTTAGCGGGGGGGTACAATGAGCAGTTCTTC.

The chain couples TRBV5-4 to TRBJ1-2; D might be TRBD1 (6 bases). The CDR3 spans 14 residues. The V end lost 2 bases, the J end lost 2 bases, and 10 bases lay between the germline ends. CDR1 is SGHNT, CDR2 YYREEE, per germline (reference sequence). The CDR3 sequence: CASSFAGVNYGYTF. In DNA, the CDR3 is TGTGCCAGCAGCTTTGCAGGGGTAAACTATGGCTACACCTTC.

This clone is a singleton in its sample. V usage is TRBV18 and J usage is TRBJ1-6; 7 bases agree with TRBD1. With V trimmed by 4 bases and J by 10 bases, 10 bases remained unmatched. The germline V gene has CDR1 KGHSH and CDR2 LQKENI. This CDR3 is 15 amino acids long. The CDR3 loop reads CASSLGQAGKSPLHF. In DNA, the CDR3 is TGTGCCAGCTCACTCGGACAGGCCGGGAAGTCACCCCTCCACTTT.

The rearrangement links TRBV6-5 to TRBJ1-1, with TRBD1 identical over 8 bases. Germline values: CDR1 MNHEY, CDR2 SVGAGI. The CDR3 runs 11 residues. V shed 6 bases and J 12 bases; nucleotides not matched to a gene: 6. The chain's CDR3 is CASSRGQVSFF. The DNA for the CDR3 is TGTGCCAGCAGCCGGGGACAGGTATCTTTCTTT.

The chain joins TRBV13 to TRBJ2-5, with D perhaps TRBD1 (6 bases). Trimming shortened V by 1 base and J by 5 bases, and 14 bases separated the two germline ends. The CDR3 has 15 amino acids. CDR1 is PRHDT and CDR2 is FYEKMQ in the germline V gene (reference sequence). In DNA, the CDR3 is TGTGCCAGCAGCTTAGCCAGGGACAACCGGGAGACCCAGTACTTC. Translating gives CASSLARDNRETQYF. Based on the CDR3 plus reference TRBV13 and TRBJ2-5, the full variable domain is AAGVIQSPRHLIKEKRETATLKCYPIPRHDTVYWYQQGPGQDPQFLISFYEKMQSDKGSIPDRFSAQQFSDYHSELNMSSLELGDSALYFCASSLARDNRETQYFGPGTRLLVL.

This clone has just a few counts. The chain is built from TRBV19 and TRBJ2-2; D is undetermined. Germline lookup yields CDR1 LNHDA and CDR2 SQIVND (reference sequence). The CDR3 spans 11 residues. V lost 4 bases, J lost 13 bases, and 10 bases lay in between. The CDR3, as DNA: TGTGCCAGTAGTACGACGGGTGGGCTGTTTTTT. It is translated as CASSTTGGLFF.

This chain uses TRBV4-1 with TRBJ1-5, with 8 nucleotides matching TRBD1. Germline CDR1 and CDR2: MGHRA and YSYEKL. The CDR3 length is 17 residues. Trimming took 2 bases from V and 2 from J; bases not matched to a gene: 8. Here the CDR3 reads CASSQSGGIVGNQPQHF. The CDR3, as DNA: TGCGCCAGCAGCCAATCAGGGGGCATCGTTGGCAATCAGCCCCAGCATTTT.

This clone was seen many times. V and J are TRBV12-5 and TRBJ2-1; TRBD1 matches 7 bases. This CDR3 contains 13 residues. Germline V CDR1 and CDR2: LGHNT, FRNRAP. After removal of 5 bases from V and 8 bases from J, the junction contained 6 bases not matched to a gene. The chain's CDR3 is CASGEDRVDEQFF. Here the CDR3 DNA reads TGTGCTAGTGGTGAAGACAGGGTCGATGAGCAGTTCTTC.

This clone was recorded once. The rearrangement uses TRBV3-1 (or the pseudogene TRBV3-2) and TRBJ2-3, with a weak D call TRBD2 (5 bases). The germline CDR1 and CDR2 sequences are LGHDT and YNNKEL (reference sequence). The CDR3 has 15 residues. Trimming removed 1 base from V and 5 bases from J, with 13 bases in between. This CDR3 reads CASSQGGIAGDTQYF. As DNA, the CDR3 is TGTGCCAGCAGCCAAGGAGGGATAGCTGGAGATACGCAGTATTTT.

This sequence joins TRBV7-9 and TRBJ2-1; 8 positions agree with TRBD2. With 2 bases clipped from V and 9 bases from J, the junction kept 9 bases outside the gene matches. The CDR3 extends over 15 amino acids. CDR1 SEHNR and CDR2 FQNEAQ come from the germline V gene (reference sequence). The CDR3 here is CASSLLAGAMGEQFF. The CDR3 DNA follows: TGTGCCAGCAGCTTACTAGCGGGTGCGATGGGTGAGCAGTTCTTC.

V gene TRBV19 combines with J gene TRBJ1-2; no reliable D call. Per the germline V gene, CDR1 is LNHDA and CDR2 is SQIVND (reference sequence). The CDR3 sequence is 13 residues long. Between the trimmed V and J ends, which lost 8 bases and 5 bases, there was a span of 15 bases. CDR3 protein: CASRPGIEYGYTF. In nucleotides, the CDR3 is TGTGCCAGTCGACCCGGGATCGAATATGGCTACACCTTC. Full variable domain (remainder filled in from reference TRBV19 and TRBJ1-2): DGGITQSPKYLFRKEGQNVTLSCEQNLNHDAMYWYRQDPGQGLRLIYYSQIVNDFQKGDIAEGYSVSREKKESFPLTVTSAQKNPTAFYLCASRPGIEYGYTFGSGTRLTVV.

The rearrangement joins TRBV5-1 to TRBJ2-7, with D perhaps matching TRBD2 (6 bases). Per germline, CDR1 SGHRS and CDR2 YFSETQ. This CDR3 comprises 16 residues. Trimming left V 1 base short and J 7 bases short, with 21 bases between. CDR3 bases: TGCGCCAGCAGCTTGACACCCGCGGGGAATATGCGAGAGCAGTACTTC. The encoded protein is CASSLTPAGNMREQYF.

The chain has TRBV7-9 and TRBJ1-5; no firm D call. The CDR3 runs to 17 residues. Germline CDR1 reads SEHNR; CDR2 reads FQNEAQ (reference sequence). Trimming removed 5 bases at V and 1 base at J, with 18 bases between. The CDR3 DNA reads as TGTGCCAGCAGCCCAGTAACCGGAGGAACAAGCAATCAGCCCCAGCATTTT. This translates into CASSPVTGGTSNQPQHF. Complete variable domain (other parts from reference TRBV7-9 and TRBJ1-5): DTGVSQNPRHKITKRGQNVTFRCDPISEHNRLYWYRQTLGQGPEFLTYFQNEAQLEKSRLLSDRFSAERPKGSFSTLEIQRTEQGDSAMYLCASSPVTGGTSNQPQHFGDGTRLSIL.

V usage is TRBV7-9 and J usage is TRBJ2-7, with a weak D call TRBD2 (5 bases). Deletions cut 5 bases from V and 6 bases from J, with 11 bases between. The CDR3 totals 12 residues. CDR1 SEHNR and CDR2 FQNEAQ come from the germline V gene (reference sequence). CDR3 sequence: CASSPTRGEQYF. The CDR3 DNA is TGTGCCAGCAGCCCGACCCGGGGCGAGCAGTACTTC.

In nucleotides, the CDR3 is TGTGCCTGGAGTACGAGCGGGACTCTGGATACGCAGTATTTT. Translated, it gives CAWSTSGTLDTQYF. The chain joins TRBV30 to TRBJ2-3; 7 bases match TRBD2. From germline, CDR1 is GTSNPN and CDR2 SVGIG (reference sequence). The CDR3 runs 14 residues. Trimming cost V 2 bases and J 6 bases; bases outside gene matches: 8. The complete variable domain, with remaining parts taken from reference TRBV30 and TRBJ2-3, reads SQTIHQWPATLVQPVGSPLSLECTVEGTSNPNLYWYRQAAGRGLQLLFYSVGIGQISSEVPQNLSASRPQDRQFILSSKKLLLSDSGFYLCAWSTSGTLDTQYFGPGTRLTVL.